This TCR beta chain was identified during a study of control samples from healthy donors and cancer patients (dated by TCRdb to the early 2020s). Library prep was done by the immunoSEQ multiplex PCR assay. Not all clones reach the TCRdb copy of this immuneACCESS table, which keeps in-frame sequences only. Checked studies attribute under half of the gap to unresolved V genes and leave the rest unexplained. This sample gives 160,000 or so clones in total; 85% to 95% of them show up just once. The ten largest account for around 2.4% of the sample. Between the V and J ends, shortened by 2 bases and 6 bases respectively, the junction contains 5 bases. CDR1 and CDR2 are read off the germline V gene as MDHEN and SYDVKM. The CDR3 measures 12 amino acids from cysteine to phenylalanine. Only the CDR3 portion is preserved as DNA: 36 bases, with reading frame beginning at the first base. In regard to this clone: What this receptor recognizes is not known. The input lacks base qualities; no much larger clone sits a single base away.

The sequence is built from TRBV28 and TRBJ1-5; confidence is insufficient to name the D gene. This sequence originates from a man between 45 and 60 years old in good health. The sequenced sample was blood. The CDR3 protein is CASSLGTQPQHF. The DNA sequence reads TGTGCCAGCAGTTTAGGAACTCAGCCCCAGCATTTT.